The present T cell receptor beta chain was sequenced within a study of T-cell memory formation after mild COVID-19. TCRdb reanalysed the 5' RACE reads using MiXCR and keeps one entry per CDR3 protein. Found here are roughly 110,000 distinct CDR3 sequences, about a sixth of them singletons; the top ten hold 25% to 30%. This clonotype was recorded a few times. Germline V gives CDR1 SEHNR, CDR2 FQNEAQ (reference sequence). The CDR3 covers 17 residues. The V gene lost 5 bases and the J gene lost 1 base, with 19 bases spanning the gap. The receptor was derived from an adult woman who had mild COVID-19 (a few samples of this study predate the infection). Cell type and time point are not known. What was sequenced was PBMCs or a T cell subset sorted from them (not recorded which). V usage is TRBV7-9 and J usage is TRBJ2-3; D may be TRBD1 or TRBD2 (5 bases each). CDR3 sequence (DNA): TGTGCCAGCAGCCCCAGGCGGTGGGGGATTGGCACAGATACGCAGTATTTT. Residues: CASSPRRWGIGTDTQYF.